The sequence of this TCR beta chain was determined in a study of T cell responses to AZD1222 COVID-19 vaccine. In the case of this clone: Its target is not known.

CDR3 length: 18 amino acids. Germline CDR1 SGHAT, CDR2 FQNNGV. V lost 5 bases and J lost 6; bases outside the gene matches: 11. Measured with immunoSEQ multiplex PCR; TCRdb has only the in-frame clones, and not every one. This table has around 120,000 clones, 70% to 90% appearing once. Findings of the study overall: Donors in the cohort were predominantly white British and more often female, and clonal diversity was possibly underestimated. Spike as a whole was targeted by vaccine-associated CD4 TCRs, dominant at 160-218 and 743-854. Epitopes outside B.1.351 and B.1.1.7 mutated regions reportedly drew nearly half of spike TCRs.

The chain uses TRBV11-2 and TRBJ1-6; 12 nucleotides align to TRBD1. The material sequenced was peripheral blood, taken on day 0 of MenACWY control vaccination. The TCR originated in an adult in good health. CDR3 DNA sequence: TGTGCCAGCAGCACCAAACCGGGACAGGGGGCGCGTAATTCACCCCTCCACTTT. Its translation is CASSTKPGQGARNSPLHF.